The T cell receptor (beta chain) under discussion was sequenced for a study of blood T cell repertoires in COVID-19. Study details: There were acute and convalescent COVID-19 samples, and they came from the United States, Italy and Spain. PBMCs, B-cell-depleted T cells, or T cells provided the cDNA or gDNA that made up the material.

How the authors handled the data: It was from reference gene primer amplification that nucleated cell counts were estimated. The data were produced by immunoSEQ multiplex PCR, yet TCRdb's version contains in-frame clones alone and is incomplete. V, J and clone size are those of that table, while D and trimming were read from the DNA. This sample carries 60,000 to 70,000 clones, 86% of them seen once, and the ten largest clones take about 4.3%. J gave up 1 base and V 0 bases, and 1 base lay outside the gene matches. Germline lookup yields CDR1 SGHTA and CDR2 FQGNSA. The CDR3 length is 17 residues. The J gene is TRBJ2-2, the V gene TRBV7-2; 11 nucleotides agree with TRBD2. The sequence was obtained from a man aged 50 to 60 with active COVID-19. Sequenced sample: peripheral blood. The CDR3 nucleotides are TGTGCCAGCAGCTTAGCGCTAGCGGGGGGGAACACCGGGGAGCTGTTTTTT. This encodes CASSLALAGGNTGELFF.